The 10 T cell receptor beta chains below all came from one sample that was sequenced in a study of CD8+CD57+ T cells in acquired aplastic anemia. CD8+CD57+ cell expansion had been shown by flow cytometry in patients chosen for sequencing. TCR beta VDJ and CDR3 profiling used genomic DNA as template. TCRdb fed the reads into MiXCR, producing one record per CDR3 protein. Of some 160,000 distinct CDR3 sequences in the sample, 45% to 55% were seen once. Sequencing was carried out using sorted CD4+, CD8+, or CD8+CD57+ T cells (not recorded which) from PBMCs. Receptor source: a human donor with aplastic anemia.

The CDR3 loop reads CASRLQGSQPQHF. The DNA of the CDR3 is TGTGCCAGCAGACTACAGGGGAGTCAGCCCCAGCATTTT. The chain carries TRBV12-3 or TRBV12-4 and TRBJ1-5; 7 bases align to TRBD1. This CDR3 has 13 amino acids. The trim removed 6 bases at V and 6 bases at J, leaving 5 bases unmatched.

This clonotype was seen at least ten times. This chain connects TRBV19 to TRBJ2-1; 7 bases map to TRBD2. With V trimmed by 6 bases and J by 0 bases, 2 bases remained unmatched. Germline lookup yields CDR1 LNHDA and CDR2 SQIVND (reference sequence). The CDR3 is 14 residues long. The DNA of the CDR3 is TGTGCCAGTAGGCGGGAGAGCTCCTACAATGAGCAGTTCTTC. Encoded protein: CASRRESSYNEQFF.

The V and J genes are TRBV15 and TRBJ1-3, with a possible D match to TRBD1 (5 bases). Trimming cost V 8 bases and J 1 base, with 9 bases left between them. This CDR3 comprises 13 residues. Germline V gene lookup returns CDR1 LNHNV and CDR2 YYDKDF (reference sequence). The chain's CDR3 is CATQRQSGNTIYF. The CDR3 DNA reads TGTGCCACCCAAAGACAGTCTGGAAACACCATATATTTT.

This chain joins TRBV10-2 and TRBJ2-5; D gene unclear. CDR1 and CDR2 from the germline V gene are WSHSY and SAAADI. Trimming left V 3 bases short and J 5 bases short, with 13 bases between. CDR3 length equals 14 residues. CDR3 in amino acids: CASSDLGGFETQYF. The CDR3 DNA reads as TGCGCCAGCAGTGATCTTGGTGGATTCGAGACCCAGTACTTC.

This clonotype occurred many times. This CDR3 is CASSEPGLAYGYTF. The CDR3 nucleotides are TGTGCCAGCAGTGAACCGGGACTTGCCTATGGCTACACCTTC. The chain links TRBV2 to TRBJ1-2; the D gene is possibly TRBD1 (5 bases). The V gene lost 2 bases and the J gene lost 4 bases, with 11 bases spanning the gap. The CDR3 spans 14 residues. Germline-derived CDR1 and CDR2 are SNHLY and FYNNEI.

On this clonotype: At one end, the junction sequence differs from germline, possibly due to a read error. The chain recombines TRBV15 with TRBJ1-2, with D maybe TRBD1 (6 bases). Germline lookup yields CDR1 LNHNV and CDR2 YYDKDF (reference sequence). CDR3 length: 15 residues. Here the CDR3 reads CATSGGRTGHYGYTF. The CDR3 DNA reads as TGTGCCACCAGCGGGGGCCGGACCGGACACTATGGCTATACCTTC.

This clonotype was seen repeatedly, ten times or more. The rearrangement links TRBV20-1 to TRBJ2-3; D gene unclear. V lost 3 bases, J lost 5 bases, and 12 bases lay in between. Germline V gives CDR1 DFQATT, CDR2 SNEGSKA (reference sequence). The CDR3 totals 13 residues. In DNA, the CDR3 is TGCAGTGCTAGTGTCCGTTGGGAAGATACGCAGTATTTT. Its protein is CSASVRWEDTQYF.

This clonotype was seen once. The chain recombines TRBV4-1 with TRBJ1-1; the D is unclear. This CDR3 comprises 13 residues. Per the germline V gene, CDR1 is MGHRA and CDR2 is YSYEKL. The ends were cut back, 3 bases at V and 5 bases at J, with 10 bases in the middle. CDR3: CASSQGSGTEAFF. CDR3 bases: TGCGCCAGCAGCCAGGGGTCGGGGACTGAAGCTTTCTTT.

The chain combines TRBV29-1 with TRBJ1-1; 7 nucleotides align to TRBD1. J gave up 3 bases and V 7 bases, and 5 bases lay outside the gene matches. CDR3 length: 12 residues. Germline assignment: CDR1 SQVTM and CDR2 ANQGSEA. The CDR3 sequence is CSAGQEHTEAFF. As DNA, the CDR3 is TGCAGCGCTGGACAGGAGCACACTGAAGCTTTCTTT. The full variable domain, with the rest looked up from reference TRBV29-1 and TRBJ1-1, is SAVISQKPSRDICQRGTSLTIQCQVDSQVTMMFWYRQQPGQSLTLIATANQGSEATYESGFVIDKFPISRPNLTFSTLTVSNMSPEDSSIYLCSAGQEHTEAFFGQGTRLTVV.

Many counts were recorded for this clonotype. The V and J genes are TRBV12-3 or TRBV12-4 and TRBJ2-2; D ambiguous. The CDR3 runs to 13 residues. V was pared by 2 bases and J by 0 bases, with 1 base between. The CDR3 reads CASSLPNTGELFF. CDR3 bases: TGTGCCAGCAGTTTACCGAACACCGGGGAGCTGTTTTTT.